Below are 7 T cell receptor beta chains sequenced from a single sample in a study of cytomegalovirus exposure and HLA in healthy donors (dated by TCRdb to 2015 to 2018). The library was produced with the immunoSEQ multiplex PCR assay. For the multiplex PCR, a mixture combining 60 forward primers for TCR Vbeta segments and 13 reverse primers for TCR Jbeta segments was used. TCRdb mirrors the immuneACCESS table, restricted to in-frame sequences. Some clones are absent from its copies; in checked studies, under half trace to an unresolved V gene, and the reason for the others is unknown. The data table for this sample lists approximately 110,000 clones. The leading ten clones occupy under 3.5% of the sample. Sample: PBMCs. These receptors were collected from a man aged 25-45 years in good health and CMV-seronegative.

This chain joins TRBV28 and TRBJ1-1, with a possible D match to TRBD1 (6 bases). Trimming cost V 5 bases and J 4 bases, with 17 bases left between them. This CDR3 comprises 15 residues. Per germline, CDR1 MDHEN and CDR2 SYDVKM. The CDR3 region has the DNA TGTGCCAGCAGTCCTGGGACAAGGGCAGGCACTGAAGCTTTCTTT. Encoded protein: CASSPGTRAGTEAFF.

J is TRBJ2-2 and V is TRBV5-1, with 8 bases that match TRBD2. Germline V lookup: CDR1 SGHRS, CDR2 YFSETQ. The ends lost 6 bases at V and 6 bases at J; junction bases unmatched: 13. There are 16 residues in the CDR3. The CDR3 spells CASTGSLAGGAGELFF. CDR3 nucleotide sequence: TGCGCCAGCACAGGATCGCTGGCGGGGGGAGCCGGGGAGCTGTTTTTT.

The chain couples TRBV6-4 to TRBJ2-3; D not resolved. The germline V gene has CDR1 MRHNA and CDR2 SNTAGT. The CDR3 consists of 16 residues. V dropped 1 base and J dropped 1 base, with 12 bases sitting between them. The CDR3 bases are TGTGCCAGCAGTGACTATGCTGGGCAGGGCACAGATACGCAGTATTTT. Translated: CASSDYAGQGTDTQYF.

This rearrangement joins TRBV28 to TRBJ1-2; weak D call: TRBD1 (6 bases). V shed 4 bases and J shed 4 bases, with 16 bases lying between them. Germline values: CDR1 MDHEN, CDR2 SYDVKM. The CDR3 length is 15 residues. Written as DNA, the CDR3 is TGTGCCAGCAGTTCGACCGGTACAGGGATCTATGGCTACACCTTC. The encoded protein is CASSSTGTGIYGYTF.

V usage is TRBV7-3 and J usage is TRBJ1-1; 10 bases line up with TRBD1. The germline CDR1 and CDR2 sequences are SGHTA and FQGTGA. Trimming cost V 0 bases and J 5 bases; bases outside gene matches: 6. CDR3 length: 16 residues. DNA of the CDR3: TGTGCCAGCAGCTTAACACCCGGGACAGGGGATACTGAAGCTTTCTTT. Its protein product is CASSLTPGTGDTEAFF.

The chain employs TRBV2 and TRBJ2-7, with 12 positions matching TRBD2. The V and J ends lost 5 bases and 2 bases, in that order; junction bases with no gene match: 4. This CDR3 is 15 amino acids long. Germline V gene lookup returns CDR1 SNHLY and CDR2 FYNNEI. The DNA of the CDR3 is TGTGCCAGCAGTAGACTAGCGGGGGCAGCCTACGAGCAGTACTTC. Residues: CASSRLAGAAYEQYF.

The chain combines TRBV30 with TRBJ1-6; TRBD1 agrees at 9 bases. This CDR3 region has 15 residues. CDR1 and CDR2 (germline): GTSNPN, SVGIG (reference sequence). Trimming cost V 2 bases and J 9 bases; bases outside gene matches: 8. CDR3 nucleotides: TGTGCCTGGAGTATACAGGGGGCGGGCAGTTCACCCCTCCACTTT. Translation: CAWSIQGAGSSPLHF. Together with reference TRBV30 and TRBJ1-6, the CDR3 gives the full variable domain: SQTIHQWPATLVQPVGSPLSLECTVEGTSNPNLYWYRQAAGRGLQLLFYSVGIGQISSEVPQNLSASRPQDRQFILSSKKLLLSDSGFYLCAWSIQGAGSSPLHFGNGTRLTVT.